This TCR beta chain appears in the sequencing data of a study of T cells expressing NK-cell markers. Whole-study context: Cells sorted as CD3+CD56+NKG2C+, CD3+CD56+NKG2C- and CD3+CD56-NKG2C+ T cells supplied the TCR beta repertoires. Whole-study findings and limits: The CD3+CD56-NKG2C+ fraction of a handful of donors was also led by these clonotypes.

Beta-chain TCR cDNA was generated via 5'RACE template switching with UMIs. From the 5' RACE reads, TCRdb lists one entry per CDR3 protein and no DNA. The sample table includes roughly 380,000 distinct CDR3 sequences. On this clonotype: Antigen specificity is unknown.

The TCR originated in a man aged 18 to 69 in good health. The sequencing sample was made of blood T cells: a sorted CD56 or NKG2C T cell subset, CD4+ or CD8+ T cells, or bulk PBMC T cells (not recorded which).

CDR3 region: CASSDEVYTEAFF. The chain is built from TRBV6-1 and TRBJ1-1. From germline, CDR1 is MNHNS and CDR2 SASEGT. The CDR3 length is 13 residues.